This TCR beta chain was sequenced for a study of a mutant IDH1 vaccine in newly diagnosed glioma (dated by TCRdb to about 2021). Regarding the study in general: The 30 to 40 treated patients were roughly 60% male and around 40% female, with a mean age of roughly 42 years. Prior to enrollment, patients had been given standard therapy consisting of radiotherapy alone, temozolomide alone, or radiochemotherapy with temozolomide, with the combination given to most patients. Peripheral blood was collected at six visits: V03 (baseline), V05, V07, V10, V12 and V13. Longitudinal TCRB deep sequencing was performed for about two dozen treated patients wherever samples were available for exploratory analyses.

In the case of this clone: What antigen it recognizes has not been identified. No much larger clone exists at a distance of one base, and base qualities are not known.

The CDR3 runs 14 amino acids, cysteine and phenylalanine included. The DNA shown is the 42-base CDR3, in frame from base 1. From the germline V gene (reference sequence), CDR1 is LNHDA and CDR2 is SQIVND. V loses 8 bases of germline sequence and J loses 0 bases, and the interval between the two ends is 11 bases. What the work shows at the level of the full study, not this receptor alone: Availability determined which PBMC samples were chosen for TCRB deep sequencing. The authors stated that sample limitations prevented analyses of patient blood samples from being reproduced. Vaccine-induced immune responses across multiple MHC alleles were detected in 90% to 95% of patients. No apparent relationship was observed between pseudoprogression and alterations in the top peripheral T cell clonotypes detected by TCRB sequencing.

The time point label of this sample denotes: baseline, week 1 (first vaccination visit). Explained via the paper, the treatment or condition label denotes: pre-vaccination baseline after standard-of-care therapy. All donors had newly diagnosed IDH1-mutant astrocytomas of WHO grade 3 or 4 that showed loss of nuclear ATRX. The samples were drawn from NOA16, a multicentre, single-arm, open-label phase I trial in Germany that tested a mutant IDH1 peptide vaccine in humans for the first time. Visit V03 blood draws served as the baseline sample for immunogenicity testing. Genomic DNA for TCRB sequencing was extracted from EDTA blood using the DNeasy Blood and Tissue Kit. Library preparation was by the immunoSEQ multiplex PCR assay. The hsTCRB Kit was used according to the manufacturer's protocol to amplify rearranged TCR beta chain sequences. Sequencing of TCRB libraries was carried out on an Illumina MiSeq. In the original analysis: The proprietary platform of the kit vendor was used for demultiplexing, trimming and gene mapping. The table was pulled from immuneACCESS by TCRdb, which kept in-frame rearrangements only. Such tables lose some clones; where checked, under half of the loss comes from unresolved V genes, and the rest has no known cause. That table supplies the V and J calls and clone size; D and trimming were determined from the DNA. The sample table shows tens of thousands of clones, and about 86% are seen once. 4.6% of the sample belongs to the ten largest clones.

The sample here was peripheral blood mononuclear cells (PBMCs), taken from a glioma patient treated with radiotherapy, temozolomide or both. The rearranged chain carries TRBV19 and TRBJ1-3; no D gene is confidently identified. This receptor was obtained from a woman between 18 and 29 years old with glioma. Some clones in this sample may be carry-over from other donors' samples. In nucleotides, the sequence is TGTGCCAGTCGTCTTGAAGGCTCTGGAAACACCATATATTTT. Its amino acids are CASRLEGSGNTIYF.